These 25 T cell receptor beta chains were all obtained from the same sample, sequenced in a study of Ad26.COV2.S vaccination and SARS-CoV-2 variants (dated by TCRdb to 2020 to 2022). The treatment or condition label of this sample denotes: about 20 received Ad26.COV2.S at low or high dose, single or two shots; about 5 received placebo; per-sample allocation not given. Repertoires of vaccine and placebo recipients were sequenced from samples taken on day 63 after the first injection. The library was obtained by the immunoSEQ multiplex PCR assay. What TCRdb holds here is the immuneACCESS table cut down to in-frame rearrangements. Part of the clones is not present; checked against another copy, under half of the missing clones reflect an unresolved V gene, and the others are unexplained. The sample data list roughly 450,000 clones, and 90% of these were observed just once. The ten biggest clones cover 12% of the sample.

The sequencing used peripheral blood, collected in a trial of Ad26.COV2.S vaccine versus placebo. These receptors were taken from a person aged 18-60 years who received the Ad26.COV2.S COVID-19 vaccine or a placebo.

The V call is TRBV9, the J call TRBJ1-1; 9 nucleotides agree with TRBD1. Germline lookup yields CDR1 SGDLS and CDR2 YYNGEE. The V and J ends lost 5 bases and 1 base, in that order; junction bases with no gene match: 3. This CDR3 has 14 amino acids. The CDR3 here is CASSRGQGNTEAFF. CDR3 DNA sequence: TGTGCCAGCAGTAGGGGACAGGGGAACACTGAAGCTTTCTTT.

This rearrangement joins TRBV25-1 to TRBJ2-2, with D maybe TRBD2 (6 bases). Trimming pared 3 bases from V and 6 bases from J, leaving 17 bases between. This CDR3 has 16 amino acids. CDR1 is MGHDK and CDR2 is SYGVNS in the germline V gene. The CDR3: CASSDPGLLGAGELFF. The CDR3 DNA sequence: TGTGCCAGCAGTGACCCGGGACTTCTGGGCGCCGGGGAGCTGTTTTTT.

The CDR3 DNA sequence: TGCGCCAGCAGCTTGGACGGCAACTATGGCTACACCTTC. Its translation: CASSLDGNYGYTF. The gene calls are TRBV5-1 and TRBJ1-2; the D is unclear. V was shortened by 0 bases and J by 2 bases, with 5 bases between the two germline ends. CDR3 length equals 13 residues. Per the germline V gene, CDR1 is SGHRS and CDR2 is YFSETQ.

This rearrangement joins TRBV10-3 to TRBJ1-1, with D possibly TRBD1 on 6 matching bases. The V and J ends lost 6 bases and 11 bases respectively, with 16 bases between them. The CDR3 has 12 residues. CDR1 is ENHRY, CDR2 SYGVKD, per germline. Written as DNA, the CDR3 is TGTGCCATCAGCGAGACAATGGGGGGCGCTTTCTTT. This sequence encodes CAISETMGGAFF.

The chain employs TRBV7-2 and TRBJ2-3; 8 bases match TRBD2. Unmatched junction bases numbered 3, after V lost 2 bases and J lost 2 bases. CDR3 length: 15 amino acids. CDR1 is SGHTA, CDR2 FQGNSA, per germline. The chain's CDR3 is CASSLQAGATDTQYF. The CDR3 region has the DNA TGTGCCAGCAGCTTACAAGCGGGAGCCACAGATACGCAGTATTTT.

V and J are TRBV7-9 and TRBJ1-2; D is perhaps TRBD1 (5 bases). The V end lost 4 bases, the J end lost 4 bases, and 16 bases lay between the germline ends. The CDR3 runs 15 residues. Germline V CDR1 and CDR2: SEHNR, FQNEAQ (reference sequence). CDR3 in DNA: TGTGCCAGCAGCTCCCCGGAGAGGGGCGCCTATGGCTACACCTTC. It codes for CASSSPERGAYGYTF.

Written as DNA, the CDR3 is TGTGCCATCAGTCGGGACAGCCTCAATGAGCAGTTCTTC. Translated, it gives CAISRDSLNEQFF. The V gene is TRBV10-3, the J gene TRBJ2-1; 7 bases match TRBD1. This CDR3 spans 13 amino acids. Germline trimming cut 5 bases from V and 6 bases from J; bases unmatched to any gene: 4. CDR1 ENHRY and CDR2 SYGVKD come from the germline V gene.

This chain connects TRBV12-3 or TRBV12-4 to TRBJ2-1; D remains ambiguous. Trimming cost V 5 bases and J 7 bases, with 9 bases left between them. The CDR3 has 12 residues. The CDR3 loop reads CASSQNFNEQFF. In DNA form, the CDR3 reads TGTGCCAGCAGTCAAAATTTTAATGAGCAGTTCTTC.

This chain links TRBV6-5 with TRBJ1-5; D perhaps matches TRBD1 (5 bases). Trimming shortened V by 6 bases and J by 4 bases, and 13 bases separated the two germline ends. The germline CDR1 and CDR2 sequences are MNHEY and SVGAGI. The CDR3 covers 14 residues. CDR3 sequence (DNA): TGTGCCAGCAGGGGATGGGGCTCTAATCAGCCCCAGCATTTT. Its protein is CASRGWGSNQPQHF.

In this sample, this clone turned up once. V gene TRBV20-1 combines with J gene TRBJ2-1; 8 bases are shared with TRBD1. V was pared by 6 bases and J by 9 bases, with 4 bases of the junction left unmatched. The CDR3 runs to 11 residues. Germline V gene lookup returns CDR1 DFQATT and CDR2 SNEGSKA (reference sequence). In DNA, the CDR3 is TGCAGTGCCACCACAGGGGGTGAGCAGTTCTTC. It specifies CSATTGGEQFF.

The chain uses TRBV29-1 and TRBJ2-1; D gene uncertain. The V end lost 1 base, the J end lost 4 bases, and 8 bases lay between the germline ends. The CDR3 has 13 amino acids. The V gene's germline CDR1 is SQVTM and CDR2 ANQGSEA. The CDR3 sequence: CSVEGIGYNEQFF. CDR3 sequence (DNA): TGCAGCGTTGAAGGGATCGGATACAATGAGCAGTTCTTC.

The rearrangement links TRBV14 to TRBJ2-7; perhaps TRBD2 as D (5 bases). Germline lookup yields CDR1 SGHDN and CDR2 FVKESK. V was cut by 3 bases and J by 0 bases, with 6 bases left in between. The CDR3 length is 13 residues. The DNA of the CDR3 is TGTGCCAGCAGCCATGGGAGCTCCTACGAGCAGTACTTC. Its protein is CASSHGSSYEQYF.

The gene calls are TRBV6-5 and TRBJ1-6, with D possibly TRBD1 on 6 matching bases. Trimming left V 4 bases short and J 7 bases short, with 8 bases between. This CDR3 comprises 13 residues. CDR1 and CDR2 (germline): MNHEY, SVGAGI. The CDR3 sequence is CASSSTGNSPLHF. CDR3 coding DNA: TGTGCCAGCAGTTCCACAGGGAATTCACCCCTCCACTTT.

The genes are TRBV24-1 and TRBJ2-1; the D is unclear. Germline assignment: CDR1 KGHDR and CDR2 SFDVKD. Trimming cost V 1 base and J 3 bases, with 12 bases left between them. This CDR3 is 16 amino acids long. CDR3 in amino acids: CATSDLWTINYNEQFF. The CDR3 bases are TGTGCCACCAGTGATTTATGGACGATCAACTACAATGAGCAGTTCTTC.

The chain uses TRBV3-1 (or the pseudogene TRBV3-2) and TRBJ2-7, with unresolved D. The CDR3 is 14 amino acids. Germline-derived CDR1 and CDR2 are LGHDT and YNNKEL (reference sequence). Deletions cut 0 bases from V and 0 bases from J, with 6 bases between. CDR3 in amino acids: CASSQDLSSYEQYF. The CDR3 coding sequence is TGTGCCAGCAGCCAAGACCTTAGCTCCTACGAGCAGTACTTC.

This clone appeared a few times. CDR3 sequence: CASSKLPNYGYTF. The CDR3, as DNA: TGTGCCAGCTCGAAGCTACCTAACTATGGCTACACCTTC. The V and J genes are TRBV27 and TRBJ1-2; no clear D gene. CDR1 is MNHEY and CDR2 is SMNVEV in the germline V gene (reference sequence). This CDR3 has 13 amino acids. Trimming took 8 bases from V and 0 from J, leaving 10 bases between them.

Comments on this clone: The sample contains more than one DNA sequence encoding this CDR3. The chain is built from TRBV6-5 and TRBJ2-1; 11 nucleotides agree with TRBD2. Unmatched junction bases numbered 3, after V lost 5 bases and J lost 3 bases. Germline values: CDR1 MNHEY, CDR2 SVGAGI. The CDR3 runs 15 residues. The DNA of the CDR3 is TGTGCCAGCAGTCCCGGGACTAGCGGCTACAATGAGCAGTTCTTC. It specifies CASSPGTSGYNEQFF.

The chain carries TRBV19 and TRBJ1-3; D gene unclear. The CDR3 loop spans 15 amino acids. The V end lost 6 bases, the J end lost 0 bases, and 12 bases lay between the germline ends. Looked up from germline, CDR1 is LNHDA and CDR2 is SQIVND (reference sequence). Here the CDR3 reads CASRGSSNSGNTIYF. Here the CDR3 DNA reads TGTGCCAGTAGGGGATCGAGTAACTCTGGAAACACCATATATTTT.

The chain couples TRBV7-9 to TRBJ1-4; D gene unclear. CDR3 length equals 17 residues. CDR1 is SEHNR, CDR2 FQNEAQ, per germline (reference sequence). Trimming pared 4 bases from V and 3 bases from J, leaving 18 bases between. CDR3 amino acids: CASSSKQAGVANEKLFF. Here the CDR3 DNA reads TGTGCCAGCAGCTCAAAGCAGGCAGGAGTCGCTAATGAAAAACTGTTTTTT.

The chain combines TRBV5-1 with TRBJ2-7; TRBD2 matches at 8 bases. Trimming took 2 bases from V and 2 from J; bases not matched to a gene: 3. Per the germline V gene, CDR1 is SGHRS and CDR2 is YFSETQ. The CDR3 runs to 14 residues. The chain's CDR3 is CASSFSGTTYEQYF. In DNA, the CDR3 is TGCGCCAGCAGCTTTAGCGGGACGACCTACGAGCAGTACTTC.

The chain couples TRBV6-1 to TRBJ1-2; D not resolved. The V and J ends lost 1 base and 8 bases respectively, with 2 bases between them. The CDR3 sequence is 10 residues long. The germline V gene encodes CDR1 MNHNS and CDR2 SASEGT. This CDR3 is CASSEGGYTF. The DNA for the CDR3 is TGTGCCAGCAGTGAAGGCGGCTACACCTTC.

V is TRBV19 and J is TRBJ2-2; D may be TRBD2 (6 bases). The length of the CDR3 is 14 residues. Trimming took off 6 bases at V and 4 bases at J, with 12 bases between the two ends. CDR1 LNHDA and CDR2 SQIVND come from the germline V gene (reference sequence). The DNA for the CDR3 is TGTGCCAGTAGCGGGAGCTTCCTCACCGGGGAGCTGTTTTTT. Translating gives CASSGSFLTGELFF. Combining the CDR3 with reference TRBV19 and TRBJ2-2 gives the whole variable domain DGGITQSPKYLFRKEGQNVTLSCEQNLNHDAMYWYRQDPGQGLRLIYYSQIVNDFQKGDIAEGYSVSREKKESFPLTVTSAQKNPTAFYLCASSGSFLTGELFFGEGSRLTVL.

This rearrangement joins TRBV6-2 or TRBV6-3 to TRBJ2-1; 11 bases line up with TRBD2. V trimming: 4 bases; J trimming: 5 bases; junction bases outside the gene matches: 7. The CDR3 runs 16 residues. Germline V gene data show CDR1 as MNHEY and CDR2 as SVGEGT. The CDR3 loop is CASSSSLAGANNEQFF. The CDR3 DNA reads TGTGCCAGCAGTTCCTCACTAGCGGGAGCTAACAATGAGCAGTTCTTC.

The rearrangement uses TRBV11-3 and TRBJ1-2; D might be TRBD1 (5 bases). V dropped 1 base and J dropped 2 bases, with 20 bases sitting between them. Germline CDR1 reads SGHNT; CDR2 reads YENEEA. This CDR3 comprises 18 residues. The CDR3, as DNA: TGTGCCAGCAGCTTAGGTTCCGGGGACGGAACACTCAACTATGGCTACACCTTC. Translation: CASSLGSGDGTLNYGYTF.

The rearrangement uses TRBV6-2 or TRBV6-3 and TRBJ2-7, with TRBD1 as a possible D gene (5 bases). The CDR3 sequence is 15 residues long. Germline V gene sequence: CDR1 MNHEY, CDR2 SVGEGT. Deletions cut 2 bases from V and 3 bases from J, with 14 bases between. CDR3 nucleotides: TGTGCCAGCAGTTACACCCGGCAGGGCGGCTACGAGCAGTACTTC. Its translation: CASSYTRQGGYEQYF.